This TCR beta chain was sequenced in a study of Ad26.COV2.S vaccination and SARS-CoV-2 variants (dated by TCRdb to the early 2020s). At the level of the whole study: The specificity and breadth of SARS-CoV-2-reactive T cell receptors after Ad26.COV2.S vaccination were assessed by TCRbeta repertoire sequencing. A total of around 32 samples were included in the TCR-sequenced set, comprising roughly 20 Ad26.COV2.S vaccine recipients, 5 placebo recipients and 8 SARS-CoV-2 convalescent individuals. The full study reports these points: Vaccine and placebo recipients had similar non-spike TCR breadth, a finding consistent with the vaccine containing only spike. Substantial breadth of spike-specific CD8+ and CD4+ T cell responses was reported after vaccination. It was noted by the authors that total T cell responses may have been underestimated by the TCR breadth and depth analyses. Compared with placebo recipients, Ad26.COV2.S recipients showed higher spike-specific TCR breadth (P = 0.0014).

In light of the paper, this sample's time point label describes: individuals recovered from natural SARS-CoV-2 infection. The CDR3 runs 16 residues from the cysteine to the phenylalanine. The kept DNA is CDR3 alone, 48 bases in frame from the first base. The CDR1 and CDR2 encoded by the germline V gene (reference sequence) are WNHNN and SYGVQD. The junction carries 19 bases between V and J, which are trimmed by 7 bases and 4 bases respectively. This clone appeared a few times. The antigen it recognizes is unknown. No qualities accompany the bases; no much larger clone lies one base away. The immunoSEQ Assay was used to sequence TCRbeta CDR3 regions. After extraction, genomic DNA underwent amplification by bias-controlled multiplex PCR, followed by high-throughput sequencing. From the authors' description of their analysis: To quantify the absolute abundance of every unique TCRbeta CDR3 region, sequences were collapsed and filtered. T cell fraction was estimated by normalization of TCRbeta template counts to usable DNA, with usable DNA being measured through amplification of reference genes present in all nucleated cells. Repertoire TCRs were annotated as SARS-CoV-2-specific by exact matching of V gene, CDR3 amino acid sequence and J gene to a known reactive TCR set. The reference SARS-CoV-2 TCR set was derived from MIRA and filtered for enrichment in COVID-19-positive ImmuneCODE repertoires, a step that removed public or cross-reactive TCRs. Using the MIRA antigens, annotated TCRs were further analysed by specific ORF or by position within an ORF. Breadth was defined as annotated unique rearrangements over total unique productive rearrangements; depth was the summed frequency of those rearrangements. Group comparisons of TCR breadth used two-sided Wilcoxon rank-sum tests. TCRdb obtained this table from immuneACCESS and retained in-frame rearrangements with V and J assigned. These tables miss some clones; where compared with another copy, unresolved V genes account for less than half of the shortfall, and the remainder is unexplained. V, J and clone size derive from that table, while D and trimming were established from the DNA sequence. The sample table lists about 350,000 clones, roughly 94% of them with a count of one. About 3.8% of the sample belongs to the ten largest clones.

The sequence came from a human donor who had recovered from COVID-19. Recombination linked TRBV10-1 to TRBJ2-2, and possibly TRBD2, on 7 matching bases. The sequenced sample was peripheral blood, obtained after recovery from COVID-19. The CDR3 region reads CASTPGGAEGTGELFF. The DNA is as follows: TGCGCCAGCACCCCGGGGGGCGCAGAGGGCACCGGGGAGCTGTTTTTT.